This TCR beta chain was profiled in a study of blood T cell repertoires in COVID-19. Turning to the study itself: Samples of COVID-19 (acute and convalescent) were obtained from the United States, Italy and Spain. Sample material is recorded as cDNA or gDNA derived from T cells, B-cell-depleted T cells, or PBMCs.

In the study's own analysis: Nucleated cell number was recorded as an estimate derived from reference gene primer amplification. Profiled with immunoSEQ multiplex PCR; TCRdb holds only in-frame clones, not every one. V, J and clone size are taken as reported in that table, and D and trimming were inferred from the DNA itself. The table lists 130,000 or so clones, about 80% of them singletons. CDR1 MNHEY and CDR2 SVGAGI come from the germline V gene. V was cut by 8 bases and J by 4 bases, with 11 bases left in between. The CDR3 extends over 12 amino acids. This clone has just a few counts. The genes are TRBV6-5 and TRBJ1-2; no clear D gene. The clonotype was recovered from a man aged 45 to 65 with acute or convalescent COVID-19. The specimen was peripheral blood. The CDR3 DNA reads as TGTGCCAGCGCAGCAGGCCTCTATGGCTACACCTTC. Protein sequence: CASAAGLYGYTF.